This T cell receptor (beta chain) was identified in a study of blood T cell repertoires in COVID-19. Overall study context: Sites in the United States, Italy and Spain provided acute and convalescent COVID-19 samples. In each case, the material was cDNA or gDNA derived from T cells, B-cell-depleted T cells, or PBMCs.

The CDR3 length is 15 residues. CDR1 is SEHNR, CDR2 FQNEAQ, per germline (reference sequence). The germline V and J ends were trimmed by 5 bases and 2 bases, with 13 bases remaining between them. The data were produced by immunoSEQ multiplex PCR, yet TCRdb's version contains in-frame clones alone and is incomplete. The sample holds around 220,000 clones, about 85% seen once. Participants were aged about 18 to 89 years from approximately 25 US areas. Cohort placement rested on clinical history that participants reported themselves. In its sample, this clone was seen a few times. The chain joins TRBV7-9 to TRBJ2-1; D remains unclear. Sequencing was carried out using PBMCs or T cells enriched from blood (not recorded which). The receptor was isolated from a woman in her thirties with acute COVID-19. The CDR3 DNA reads TGTGCCAGCAGCGTACTTGCGGAGCCCTACAATGAGCAGTTCTTC. The encoded protein is CASSVLAEPYNEQFF.